Following are 26 T cell receptor beta chains from one sample sequenced in a study of graft-versus-host responses after intestinal transplantation. Here immunoSEQ multiplex PCR was the method, and the copy in TCRdb shows in-frame clones only, minus some. The table records fewer than 25,000 clones, around 76% of them present only once. The starting material, graft tissue, was processed to release intraepithelial and lamina propria lymphocytes. Specimen: ileum tissue, collected 12 days after intestinal transplant. Receptors were obtained from a human patient who received an intestinal transplant, so some T cells may come from the graft donor.

The J gene is TRBJ1-5, the V gene TRBV7-8; D may be TRBD1 (6 bases). The V and J ends lost 0 bases and 4 bases respectively, with 16 bases between them. Germline V lookup: CDR1 SGHVS, CDR2 FQNEAQ. This CDR3 is 17 amino acids long. DNA for the CDR3: TGTGCCAGCAGCTTAGCCGGGTGGGGGGGCGGAAATCAGCCCCAGCATTTT. This sequence encodes CASSLAGWGGGNQPQHF.

The chain is built from TRBV27 and TRBJ2-2, with a weak D call TRBD1 (6 bases). The CDR3 consists of 14 residues. Between the trimmed V and J ends, which lost 5 bases and 3 bases, there was a span of 10 bases. CDR1 MNHEY and CDR2 SMNVEV come from the germline V gene (reference sequence). The CDR3 loop is CASSNQGYTGELFF. The DNA of the CDR3 is TGTGCCAGCAGTAACCAGGGGTACACCGGGGAGCTGTTTTTT.

This chain connects TRBV10-2 to TRBJ2-3; 9 bases line up with TRBD1. J was trimmed by 1 base and V by 8 bases; bases with no gene match: 4. The CDR3 runs 14 residues. The germline V gene encodes CDR1 WSHSY and CDR2 SAAADI. CDR3 region: CASDWDRGTDTQYF. The CDR3 coding sequence is TGCGCCAGCGATTGGGACAGGGGCACAGATACGCAGTATTTT.

The chain has TRBV29-1 and TRBJ2-1; 12 bases fit TRBD2. The junction had 15 bases not matched to a gene; V was cut back by 6 bases and J by 9 bases. The germline V gene has CDR1 SQVTM and CDR2 ANQGSEA. The CDR3 contains 16 residues. The CDR3 nucleotides read TGCAGCGTGGCCCCAGGGACTAGCGGGCATTTGAGTGAGCAGTTCTTC. Translation: CSVAPGTSGHLSEQFF.

This clone showed up just once. The rearrangement uses TRBV6-1 and TRBJ2-5; no clear D. V lost 2 bases and J lost 5, with 9 bases in between. CDR1 and CDR2 (germline): MNHNS, SASEGT. The CDR3 spans 13 residues. As DNA, the CDR3 is TGTGCCAGCAGTGAATTTCTGAGGGAGACCCAGTACTTC. It translates to CASSEFLRETQYF.

This clone has just a few counts. The chain uses TRBV5-1 and TRBJ1-1; TRBD1 agrees at 7 bases. V was clipped by 0 bases and J by 1 base; unmatched bases: 6. This CDR3 spans 16 amino acids. Germline-derived CDR1 and CDR2 are SGHRS and YFSETQ. This chain's CDR3 is CASSLGNRGSNTEAFF. The CDR3 coding sequence is TGCGCCAGCAGCTTGGGTAACAGGGGCTCGAACACTGAAGCTTTCTTT.

This clone occurred a few times. The gene calls are TRBV21-1 and TRBJ2-7; TRBD2 is the table's D call and was not checked against the DNA. TRBV21-1 is a pseudogene locus. The CDR3 extends over 11 amino acids. CDR3 sequence reads: CASKENYEQYF. The CDR3 bases are TGTGCCAGCAAGGAGAACTACGAGCAGTACTTC.

This sequence joins TRBV6-5 and TRBJ1-3; 10 bases are a match to TRBD1. Germline V gene data show CDR1 as MNHEY and CDR2 as SVGAGI. The CDR3 is made up of 15 amino acids. V lost 8 bases and J lost 2; bases outside the gene matches: 6. CDR3 loop: CASGRQGAAGNTIYF. The CDR3 coding sequence is TGTGCCAGCGGCCGACAGGGGGCAGCTGGAAACACCATATATTTT.

The V and J genes are TRBV6-6 and TRBJ2-7; 9 nucleotides align to TRBD1. Germline CDR1 and CDR2: MNHNY and SVGAGI (reference sequence). The junction had 1 base not matched to a gene; V was cut back by 2 bases and J by 2 bases. This CDR3 has 14 residues. In nucleotides, the CDR3 is TGTGCCAGCAGTTACGGGACAGGGCCCTACGAGCAGTACTTC. Protein: CASSYGTGPYEQYF.

This clone was recorded a few times. This rearrangement joins TRBV18 to TRBJ1-2; possibly TRBD1 for D (6 bases). This CDR3 is 15 amino acids long. V was clipped by 6 bases and J by 4 bases, with 18 bases between them. The germline gives CDR1 KGHSH, CDR2 LQKENI. The CDR3 DNA is TGTGCCAGCTCCCCCGGGACACGCCGGGGCTATGGCTACACCTTC. Translated, it gives CASSPGTRRGYGYTF.

V usage is TRBV5-6 and J usage is TRBJ2-3, with TRBD2 identical over 9 bases. Germline CDR1 is SGHDT and CDR2 is YYEEEE. This CDR3 is built from 18 residues. The junction had 11 bases not matched to a gene; V was cut back by 1 base and J by 2 bases. DNA of the CDR3: TGTGCCAGCAGCTTGATACTCTTCCTAGCGGGGCCCACAGATACGCAGTATTTT. Amino acid sequence: CASSLILFLAGPTDTQYF.

This chain uses TRBV7-3 with TRBJ2-1, with 7 bases aligning to TRBD2. Germline V gene data show CDR1 as SGHTA and CDR2 as FQGTGA. There are 15 residues in the CDR3. After removal of 2 bases from V and 8 bases from J, the junction contained 9 bases not matched to a gene. The CDR3: CASSLVRGFIYEQFF. CDR3 sequence (DNA): TGTGCCAGCAGCTTAGTGCGGGGGTTTATATATGAGCAGTTCTTC.

This chain uses TRBV7-3 with TRBJ2-3; no clear D. Per germline, CDR1 SGHTA and CDR2 FQGTGA. Deletions cut 3 bases from V and 4 bases from J, with 8 bases between. This CDR3 is 13 amino acids long. The CDR3 DNA reads as TGTGCCAGCAGCTTCTCCCTAGCAGATACGCAGTATTTT. Its protein is CASSFSLADTQYF.

The rearrangement links TRBV18 to TRBJ2-5; no reliable D call. Trimming left V 2 bases short and J 5 bases short, with 6 bases between. Per germline, CDR1 KGHSH and CDR2 LQKENI. The CDR3 loop spans 12 amino acids. This CDR3 reads CASSPAGETQYF. In DNA form, the CDR3 reads TGTGCCAGCTCACCAGCCGGGGAGACCCAGTACTTC.

The chain employs TRBV7-8 and TRBJ2-1, with a tentative D call TRBD2 (6 bases). Germline V CDR1 and CDR2: SGHVS, FQNEAQ. The CDR3 totals 16 residues. Between the trimmed V and J ends, which lost 5 bases and 2 bases, there was a span of 16 bases. The CDR3 protein is CASSPYLEGAYNEQFF. The CDR3 region has the DNA TGTGCCAGCAGCCCCTATTTGGAGGGTGCCTACAATGAGCAGTTCTTC.

The chain uses TRBV5-5 and TRBJ1-1; D may be TRBD1 (6 bases). Trimming cost V 3 bases and J 10 bases, with 19 bases left between them. The CDR3 consists of 14 residues. CDR1 and CDR2 from the germline V gene are SGHKS and YYEKEE (reference sequence). CDR3 region: CASSSPYWDMGAFF. The CDR3 nucleotides are TGTGCCAGCAGCTCGCCCTATTGGGACATGGGAGCTTTCTTT.

The V and J genes are TRBV10-3 and TRBJ2-7; D may be TRBD1 (6 bases). The CDR3 contains 13 residues. Germline CDR1 and CDR2: ENHRY and SYGVKD. V lost 6 bases and J 7 bases, leaving 16 bases between the germline ends. The CDR3 region is CAISLTGQLEQYF. The CDR3 DNA sequence: TGTGCCATCAGCCTGACCGGACAGCTTGAGCAGTACTTC.

The chain combines TRBV10-3 with TRBJ1-1; D ambiguous. The CDR3 covers 17 residues. The germline CDR1 and CDR2 sequences are ENHRY and SYGVKD. V was clipped by 2 bases and J by 0 bases, with 16 bases between them. As DNA, the CDR3 is TGTGCCATCAGTGAGGTTTGGGGAGAAGCCATGAACACTGAAGCTTTCTTT. This codes for CAISEVWGEAMNTEAFF.

This chain connects TRBV5-1 to TRBJ2-7; TRBD2 agrees at 10 bases. From germline, CDR1 is SGHRS and CDR2 YFSETQ. V was pared by 0 bases and J by 6 bases, with 6 bases of the junction left unmatched. This CDR3 has 15 amino acids. The CDR3 reads CASSLGGLAGAEQYF. Written as DNA, the CDR3 is TGCGCCAGCAGCTTGGGGGGCCTAGCGGGAGCCGAGCAGTACTTC.

V gene TRBV11-3 combines with J gene TRBJ2-1, with TRBD2 matching 9 bases. CDR1 and CDR2 from the germline V gene are SGHNT and YENEEA. This CDR3 is built from 16 residues. V lost 3 bases and J lost 9; bases outside the gene matches: 12. CDR3 amino acids: CASSFDSGGGAVEQFF. CDR3 nucleotides: TGTGCCAGCAGCTTCGACTCTGGCGGGGGGGCCGTTGAGCAGTTCTTC.

The rearrangement uses TRBV29-1 and TRBJ2-5; TRBD1 is a possible D gene (6 bases). The germline V and J ends were trimmed by 4 bases and 9 bases, with 21 bases remaining between them. Germline V gene lookup returns CDR1 SQVTM and CDR2 ANQGSEA. This CDR3 spans 14 amino acids. CDR3 sequence: CSVVTGWVVGSQYF. The DNA for the CDR3 is TGCAGCGTTGTCACAGGGTGGGTTGTCGGGTCCCAGTACTTC.

This CDR3 is CASSSGARETQYF. CDR3 in DNA: TGTGCCAGCAGTTCTGGGGCGAGAGAGACCCAGTACTTC. V usage is TRBV25-1 and J usage is TRBJ2-5; possible D gene TRBD1, 5 bases. Trimming stripped 5 bases from V and 4 bases from J, with 11 bases between. This CDR3 spans 13 amino acids. Germline assignment: CDR1 MGHDK and CDR2 SYGVNS.

The rearrangement links TRBV27 to TRBJ1-1; perhaps TRBD1 as D (5 bases). In germline, CDR1 is MNHEY, CDR2 SMNVEV (reference sequence). V lost 7 bases to trimming and J lost 0 bases, with 18 bases between them. This CDR3 contains 16 residues. The CDR3 here is CASTRGGFYMNTEAFF. CDR3 coding DNA: TGTGCCAGCACCCGGGGGGGATTCTACATGAACACTGAAGCTTTCTTT.

The rearrangement links TRBV7-6 to TRBJ2-7; TRBD1 matches 7 bases. CDR3 length: 15 amino acids. With 1 base clipped from V and 7 bases from J, the junction kept 10 bases outside the gene matches. CDR1 and CDR2 (germline): SGHVS, FNYEAQ. CDR3 residues: CASSLGTGDLREQYF. The CDR3 DNA follows: TGTGCCAGCAGCTTAGGCACAGGGGATCTACGGGAGCAGTACTTC. Variable domain in full (rest from reference TRBV7-6 and TRBJ2-7): GAGVSQSPRYKVTKRGQDVALRCDPISGHVSLYWYRQALGQGPEFLTYFNYEAQQDKSGLPNDRFSAERPEGSISTLTIQRTEQRDSAMYRCASSLGTGDLREQYFGPGTRLTVT.

This clone was seen only a few times. The J gene is TRBJ2-5, the V gene TRBV7-2; 7 bases agree with TRBD1. The CDR3 is made up of 15 amino acids. Germline V gene data show CDR1 as SGHTA and CDR2 as FQGNSA. J was trimmed by 2 bases and V by 5 bases; bases with no gene match: 8. CDR3 in DNA: TGTGCCAGCAGCGTCGGGACAGCTCTACAAGAGACCCAGTACTTC. Protein product: CASSVGTALQETQYF.

This clone was seen more than once but under ten times. The chain joins TRBV7-2 to TRBJ2-7; 7 bases align to TRBD2. The CDR3 spans 12 residues. The V segment lost 5 bases and the J segment 5 bases; nucleotides outside the gene matches: 3. Germline-derived CDR1 and CDR2 are SGHTA and FQGNSA. CDR3 DNA sequence: TGTGCCAGCAGCCGGGAGGCCCACGAGCAGTACTTC. As protein: CASSREAHEQYF.